Each of the 14 T cell receptor beta chains below was sequenced from the same sample in a study of cytomegalovirus exposure and HLA in healthy donors. Primers for the PCR totalled 60 Vbeta and 13 Jbeta. Libraries were prepared by immunoSEQ multiplex PCR; TCRdb keeps only in-frame clonotypes and omits some of them. The sample has around 110,000 clones; 60% to 85% are singletons. Source material: PBMCs. The source is a woman under 30 in good health and CMV-seronegative.

The V and J genes are TRBV5-4 and TRBJ2-2; D uncertain. The length of the CDR3 is 14 residues. Deletions cut 0 bases from V and 5 bases from J, with 8 bases between. Germline V gene sequence: CDR1 SGHNT, CDR2 YYREEE (reference sequence). In nucleotides, the CDR3 is TGTGCCAGCAGCTTGGCAGGCATTACCGGGGAGCTGTTTTTT. Translation: CASSLAGITGELFF. The full variable domain, with the rest looked up from reference TRBV5-4 and TRBJ2-2, is ETGVTQSPTHLIKTRGQQVTLRCSSQSGHNTVSWYQQALGQGPQFIFQYYREEENGRGNFPPRFSGLQFPNYSSELNVNALELDDSALYLCASSLAGITGELFFGEGSRLTVL.

This chain connects TRBV5-6 to TRBJ2-3, with D unresolved. Trimming took off 2 bases at V and 5 bases at J, with 12 bases between the two ends. The germline gives CDR1 SGHDT, CDR2 YYEEEE. The CDR3 is 14 amino acids. The CDR3 loop reads CASSLISRIDTQYF. CDR3 sequence (DNA): TGTGCCAGCAGCTTAATTTCGAGGATAGATACGCAGTATTTT.

The rearrangement uses TRBV28 and TRBJ1-1; tentatively, D is TRBD1 (6 bases). The germline V and J ends were trimmed by 1 base and 1 base, with 7 bases remaining between them. CDR3 size: 14 residues. Germline-derived CDR1 and CDR2 are MDHEN and SYDVKM. Here the CDR3 reads CASSLSGENTEAFF. CDR3 nucleotides: TGTGCCAGCAGTTTATCAGGGGAGAACACTGAAGCTTTCTTT.

This clone was detected only a few times. The V gene is TRBV19, the J gene TRBJ1-4; 10 bases align to TRBD1. This CDR3 has 14 amino acids. The germline gives CDR1 LNHDA, CDR2 SQIVND (reference sequence). V lost 5 bases to trimming and J lost 8 bases; unmatched junction nucleotides: 5. The CDR3 is CASSPTGGHEKLFF. The CDR3 nucleotides read TGTGCCAGTAGTCCGACAGGGGGCCACGAAAAACTGTTTTTT. The entire variable domain, with the rest obtained from reference TRBV19 and TRBJ1-4, is as follows: DGGITQSPKYLFRKEGQNVTLSCEQNLNHDAMYWYRQDPGQGLRLIYYSQIVNDFQKGDIAEGYSVSREKKESFPLTVTSAQKNPTAFYLCASSPTGGHEKLFFGSGTQLSVL.

This clone turned up a few times. The rearrangement joins TRBV7-9 to TRBJ2-7, with D possibly being TRBD2 (5 bases). This CDR3 region has 13 residues. V gave up 0 bases and J gave up 4 bases, with 7 bases separating them. The germline V gene has CDR1 SEHNR and CDR2 FQNEAQ (reference sequence). CDR3 amino acids: CASSLAPGYEQYF. The CDR3 DNA follows: TGTGCCAGCAGCTTAGCGCCGGGGTACGAGCAGTACTTC.

J is TRBJ2-5 and V is TRBV27, with 13 bases identical to TRBD2. The CDR3 runs to 18 residues. CDR1 MNHEY and CDR2 SMNVEV come from the germline V gene (reference sequence). The V and J ends lost 5 bases and 9 bases, in that order; junction bases with no gene match: 18. The CDR3 reads CASSLRARLAGGRGSQYF. As DNA, the CDR3 is TGTGCCAGCAGTCTCCGGGCCCGACTAGCGGGGGGCCGTGGGTCCCAGTACTTC.

The chain carries TRBV30 and TRBJ2-3, with TRBD2 identical over 8 bases. Germline V gene sequence: CDR1 GTSNPN, CDR2 SVGIG (reference sequence). Losses at the gene ends were 1 base for V and 3 bases for J; bases not matched to a gene: 6. This CDR3 is 15 amino acids long. For the CDR3, the DNA is TGTGCCTGGAGTGCGGGAGGGAGAGGGACAGATACGCAGTATTTT. Protein product: CAWSAGGRGTDTQYF. Combining the CDR3 with reference TRBV30 and TRBJ2-3 gives the whole variable domain SQTIHQWPATLVQPVGSPLSLECTVEGTSNPNLYWYRQAAGRGLQLLFYSVGIGQISSEVPQNLSASRPQDRQFILSSKKLLLSDSGFYLCAWSAGGRGTDTQYFGPGTRLTVL.

The V gene is TRBV4-2, the J gene TRBJ1-1; D is possibly TRBD1 (5 bases). The CDR3 consists of 16 residues. The ends were cut back, 0 bases at V and 4 bases at J, with 15 bases in the middle. Germline-derived CDR1 and CDR2 are LGHNA and YNFKEQ. As DNA, the CDR3 is TGTGCCAGCAGCCAAGATTGGGATTTTAGGGGCACTGAAGCTTTCTTT. Translated, it gives CASSQDWDFRGTEAFF.

V gene TRBV30 combines with J gene TRBJ1-6; 8 bases fit TRBD1. The CDR3 loop spans 15 amino acids. Germline V CDR1 and CDR2: GTSNPN, SVGIG (reference sequence). After removal of 0 bases from V and 8 bases from J, the junction contained 6 bases not matched to a gene. The DNA for the CDR3 is TGTGCCTGGAGTGTACTGGACAGGGACCATTCACCCCTCCACTTT. Translated: CAWSVLDRDHSPLHF.

The gene calls are TRBV6-1 and TRBJ1-2, with 7 bases lining up with TRBD1. The germline V gene has CDR1 MNHNS and CDR2 SASEGT. V trimming: 7 bases; J trimming: 5 bases; junction bases outside the gene matches: 7. This CDR3 has 13 residues. DNA of the CDR3: TGTGCCAGCACGGAGACAGGGAGGTATGGCTACACCTTC. Its protein product is CASTETGRYGYTF.

The chain carries TRBV5-1 and TRBJ2-2; TRBD1 is a possible D gene (5 bases). Trimming left V 2 bases short and J 4 bases short, with 18 bases between. The germline V gene has CDR1 SGHRS and CDR2 YFSETQ. The CDR3 is 17 amino acids. CDR3 region: CASSFMSRRASTGELFF. CDR3 coding DNA: TGCGCCAGCAGCTTTATGTCCCGCAGGGCAAGCACCGGGGAGCTGTTTTTT.

This clone was seen once. The chain carries TRBV28 and TRBJ2-7; 7 bases are a match to TRBD1. Germline CDR1 is MDHEN and CDR2 is SYDVKM. The CDR3 is 15 amino acids. Unmatched junction bases numbered 6, after V lost 4 bases and J lost 0 bases. For the CDR3, the DNA is TGTGCCAGCAGTTCCCCGGGACAGTTCTCCTACGAGCAGTACTTC. Amino acids: CASSSPGQFSYEQYF.

The CDR3 is CAWMERGVVETQYF. DNA of the CDR3: TGTGCCTGGATGGAGCGGGGGGTGGTAGAGACCCAGTACTTC. The chain joins TRBV30 to TRBJ2-5; TRBD2 aligns across 9 bases. From germline, CDR1 is GTSNPN and CDR2 SVGIG (reference sequence). V shed 4 bases and J 4 bases; nucleotides not matched to a gene: 7. The CDR3 covers 14 residues.

This chain joins TRBV27 and TRBJ1-1, with D perhaps TRBD1 (6 bases). The V end lost 6 bases, the J end lost 1 base, and 15 bases lay between the germline ends. CDR3 size: 15 residues. Germline V lookup: CDR1 MNHEY, CDR2 SMNVEV (reference sequence). The CDR3: CASRETRGGNTEAFF. In DNA, the CDR3 is TGTGCCAGCAGAGAGACGAGGGGGGGGAACACTGAAGCTTTCTTT.